This T cell receptor (beta chain) was recovered during a study of blood T cell repertoires in COVID-19. On the study more broadly: Acute and convalescent COVID-19 specimens originated in the United States, Italy and Spain. T cells, B-cell-depleted T cells, or PBMCs supplied cDNA or gDNA.

Study processing details: The assay estimated nucleated cells by amplifying reference gene primers. Clones were sequenced by immunoSEQ multiplex PCR, and TCRdb holds only the in-frame ones, with some missing. The V and J calls and clone size were taken over from that table, and D and trimming were inferred from the DNA. The sample includes around 150,000 clones, over 75% seen only once; the top ten take approximately 10%. From germline, CDR1 is SGHAT and CDR2 FQNNGV. V lost 4 bases to trimming and J lost 5 bases; unmatched junction nucleotides: 6. This CDR3 is 15 amino acids long. The sequenced sample consisted of peripheral blood. J is TRBJ2-1 and V is TRBV11-2; TRBD1 aligns across 9 bases. The receptor comes from a human donor in a cohort sampled during active COVID-19. This CDR3 reads CASSSMDRGHNEQFF. The DNA of the CDR3 is TGTGCCAGCAGCTCGATGGACAGGGGCCACAATGAGCAGTTCTTC.